The next 6 T cell receptor beta chains were all read from a single sample in a study of tumor-infiltrating lymphocytes in localized non-small cell lung cancer. Profiled with immunoSEQ multiplex PCR; TCRdb holds only in-frame clones, not every one. The sample gives approximately 6,200 clones, over 60% of which show up once; approximately 15% is in the top ten. The sample taken for sequencing was uninvolved lung tissue not adjacent to the tumor. All receptors come from a human donor with non-small cell lung cancer.

This clone was seen just once. DNA of the CDR3: TGTGCCAGCAGCGTAGCCGGGGGGCCTTACAATGAGCAGTTCTTC. This gives the protein CASSVAGGPYNEQFF. The chain uses TRBV9 and TRBJ2-1; the D gene is possibly TRBD2 (7 bases). The CDR3 covers 15 residues. Germline V gives CDR1 SGDLS, CDR2 YYNGEE. V lost 0 bases to trimming and J lost 4 bases, with 11 bases between them.

This chain connects TRBV9 to TRBJ2-2; either TRBD1 or TRBD2 may fit D (5 bases each). CDR1 and CDR2 from the germline V gene are SGDLS and YYNGEE. CDR3 length: 15 amino acids. V gave up 3 bases and J gave up 2 bases, with 11 bases separating them. The CDR3 region has the DNA TGTGCCAGCAGCGCGTCGGGACGTAACACCGGGGAGCTGTTTTTT. Translating it yields CASSASGRNTGELFF.

The chain uses TRBV11-2 and TRBJ2-5; D perhaps matches TRBD2 (5 bases). The CDR3 has 13 residues. Germline CDR1 SGHAT, CDR2 FQNNGV. Trimming removed 4 bases at V and 1 base at J, with 7 bases between. CDR3 DNA sequence: TGTGCCAGCAGCTCGGGGTTCCAAGAGACCCAGTACTTC. Amino acid sequence: CASSSGFQETQYF.

The V and J genes are TRBV5-4 and TRBJ1-2, with 7 nucleotides matching TRBD1. The CDR3 spans 14 residues. Trimming removed 4 bases from V and 5 bases from J; junction bases left unmatched: 8. Germline values: CDR1 SGHNT, CDR2 YYREEE (reference sequence). The chain's CDR3 is CASSLSGTAYGYTF. The CDR3 coding sequence is TGTGCCAGCAGCCTGTCCGGGACAGCATATGGCTACACCTTC.

The CDR3 nucleotides read TGTGCCAGCAGGGCCGAGAGGGGGCTTGGAAACACCATATATTTT. Translation gives CASRAERGLGNTIYF. The J gene is TRBJ1-3, the V gene TRBV2, with 7 bases matching TRBD1. The CDR3 contains 15 residues. CDR1 SNHLY and CDR2 FYNNEI come from the germline V gene. Germline trimming cut 6 bases from V and 3 bases from J; bases unmatched to any gene: 8.

This chain joins TRBV6-5 and TRBJ1-2; D may be TRBD1 (5 bases). Looked up from germline, CDR1 is MNHEY and CDR2 is SVGAGI. V was trimmed by 5 bases and J by 4 bases, leaving 14 bases between them. The CDR3 is 14 amino acids. CDR3 protein: CASSTGRGLYGYTF. The DNA of the CDR3 is TGTGCCAGCAGTACGGGACGGGGACTCTATGGCTACACCTTC.